Presented here are 19 T cell receptor beta chains from one specimen sequenced in a study of regulatory T cells in long-lasting Graves disease. Arm-PCR with iRepertoire HTBI primers amplified the CDR3 regions for these TCR beta libraries. TCRdb reanalysed the multiplex PCR reads using MiXCR and keeps one entry per CDR3 protein. The sample includes about 530,000 distinct CDR3 sequences, approximately 16% of them seen just once. Time point in this sample: newly diagnosed GD, antithyroid drugs for less than 3 months. RNA isolated from PBMCs was used to make the TCR library. The same data also contributed to another study, on T cells in Graves' hyperthyroidism and ophthalmopathy.

This specimen consisted of peripheral blood mononuclear cells (PBMCs), obtained at new diagnosis, from a patient treated with antithyroid drugs. The source of these receptors is a middle-aged woman with Graves disease.

Notes on this clonotype: This may be a read error, as it is one base from a much larger clone. The J gene is TRBJ2-1, the V gene TRBV11-2; 8 bases are a match to TRBD2. CDR1 SGHAT and CDR2 FQNNGV come from the germline V gene. The CDR3 is 15 residues long. With 5 bases clipped from V and 10 bases from J, the junction kept 13 bases outside the gene matches. CDR3 in amino acids: CASSRGGGRHYEQFF. In nucleotides, the CDR3 is TGTGCCAGCAGCCGAGGCGGGGGGCGGCACTACGAGCAGTTCTTC.

This clonotype was detected ten times or more. The J gene is TRBJ1-1, the V gene TRBV3-1, with D possibly being TRBD1 (5 bases). Germline V gene lookup returns CDR1 LGHDT and CDR2 YNNKEL (reference sequence). CDR3 length equals 14 residues. V lost 1 base and J lost 4, with 10 bases in between. The CDR3 nucleotides read TGTGCCAGCAGCCAAGCCGGGAGGGGCACTGAAGCTTTCTTT. This encodes CASSQAGRGTEAFF.

This clonotype was recorded a few times. J is TRBJ1-3 and V is TRBV3-1; D perhaps matches TRBD1 (5 bases). V dropped 1 base and J dropped 3 bases, with 10 bases sitting between them. CDR3 size: 15 residues. Looked up from germline, CDR1 is LGHDT and CDR2 is YNNKEL (reference sequence). CDR3 region: CASSQGGVGGNTIYF. For the CDR3, the DNA is TGTGCCAGCAGCCAAGGAGGGGTCGGTGGAAACACCATATATTTT.

This clonotype was observed a handful of times. This sequence joins TRBV5-1 and TRBJ1-4; D is unresolved. The CDR3 runs to 15 residues. CDR1 is SGHRS, CDR2 YFSETQ, per germline. Trimming left V 0 bases short and J 5 bases short, with 11 bases between. The CDR3 region has the DNA TGCGCCAGCAGCTTGGGGGCTAGCCAAAATGAAAAACTGTTTTTT. Protein product: CASSLGASQNEKLFF.

This clonotype was picked up many times. The V and J genes are TRBV6-1 and TRBJ2-1; D is possibly TRBD2 (5 bases). V lost 6 bases to trimming and J lost 0 bases, with 18 bases between them. The CDR3 runs 17 residues. Germline V CDR1 and CDR2: MNHNS, SASEGT. DNA for the CDR3: TGTGCCAGCAGCTCCTCCCCTTGGGAGAGCTCCTACAATGAGCAGTTCTTC. As protein: CASSSSPWESSYNEQFF.

Written as DNA, the CDR3 is TGTGCCAGTAGTCCCCAGGACCTCTCCCATGGCTACACCTTC. It codes for CASSPQDLSHGYTF. The chain uses TRBV19 and TRBJ1-2; D remains ambiguous. Trimming cost V 5 bases and J 6 bases, with 16 bases left between them. This CDR3 contains 14 residues. CDR1 and CDR2 (germline): LNHDA, SQIVND (reference sequence). The entire variable domain, with the rest obtained from reference TRBV19 and TRBJ1-2, is as follows: DGGITQSPKYLFRKEGQNVTLSCEQNLNHDAMYWYRQDPGQGLRLIYYSQIVNDFQKGDIAEGYSVSREKKESFPLTVTSAQKNPTAFYLCASSPQDLSHGYTFGSGTRLTVV.

This clonotype turned up a few times. The chain uses TRBV24-1 and TRBJ2-3; TRBD2 aligns across 11 bases. In germline, CDR1 is KGHDR, CDR2 SFDVKD. V lost 4 bases to trimming and J lost 4 bases; unmatched junction nucleotides: 3. This CDR3 contains 15 residues. CDR3 DNA sequence: TGTGCCACCAGTGACACTAGCGGGGGTTCAGATACGCAGTATTTT. It is translated as CATSDTSGGSDTQYF.

The chain has TRBV20-1 and TRBJ2-7; TRBD1 aligns across 7 bases. The germline V gene has CDR1 DFQATT and CDR2 SNEGSKA (reference sequence). The length of the CDR3 is 15 residues. With V trimmed by 4 bases and J by 2 bases, 11 bases remained unmatched. The CDR3 protein is CSAKQPGQATYEQYF. The CDR3 DNA reads TGCAGTGCTAAACAACCCGGACAGGCCACCTACGAGCAGTACTTC.

The J gene is TRBJ1-4, the V gene TRBV5-1, with D perhaps TRBD1 (5 bases). Germline V gene sequence: CDR1 SGHRS, CDR2 YFSETQ. V dropped 4 bases and J dropped 5 bases, with 12 bases sitting between them. The CDR3 consists of 14 residues. The CDR3 sequence: CASSPGDLNEKLFF. CDR3 bases: TGCGCCAGCAGCCCTGGGGACTTAAATGAAAAACTGTTTTTT.

Of note for this clonotype: A read error may be the cause here, since a much bigger clone is one base away. The gene calls are TRBV5-5 and TRBJ1-3; no clear D gene. CDR1 and CDR2 from the germline V gene are SGHKS and YYEKEE (reference sequence). The CDR3 extends over 15 amino acids. The CDR3 protein is CAGRFDYYSGNTIYF. CDR3 in DNA: TGTGCCGGCAGGTTCGACTACTACTCTGGAAACACCATATATTTT. Supplemented by reference TRBV5-5 and TRBJ1-3, the full variable domain reads DAGVTQSPTHLIKTRGQQVTLRCSPISGHKSVSWYQQVLGQGPQFIFQYYEKEERGRGNFPDRFSARQFPNYSSELNVNALLLGDSALYLCAGRFDYYSGNTIYFGEGSWLTVV.

This clonotype was observed a handful of times. The V call is TRBV4-2, the J call TRBJ2-1, with a weak D call TRBD2 (6 bases). Germline-derived CDR1 and CDR2 are LGHNA and YNFKEQ. V was trimmed by 3 bases and J by 4 bases, leaving 19 bases between them. The CDR3 length is 17 residues. The chain's CDR3 is CASSHNLETSFYNEQFF. The CDR3, as DNA: TGTGCCAGCAGCCATAATTTGGAGACTAGTTTTTACAATGAGCAGTTCTTC.

V usage is TRBV6-2 or TRBV6-3 and J usage is TRBJ2-5, with 7 nucleotides matching TRBD2. The J segment lost 5 bases and the V segment lost 5 bases, leaving 11 bases of the junction unmatched. CDR1 and CDR2 (germline): MNHEY, SVGEGT. The CDR3 runs to 15 residues. The CDR3 DNA reads as TGTGCCAGCAGTGCCCCGGGACTACCCGGGGAGACCCAGTACTTC. This sequence encodes CASSAPGLPGETQYF.

This clonotype came up many times. The chain has TRBV18 and TRBJ2-5; D gene unclear. V gave up 0 bases and J gave up 2 bases, with 7 bases separating them. Germline CDR1 KGHSH, CDR2 LQKENI. CDR3 length equals 14 residues. CDR3 region: CASSPPSYQETQYF. In DNA, the CDR3 is TGTGCCAGCTCACCACCGTCCTATCAAGAGACCCAGTACTTC. Full variable domain (rest looked up from reference TRBV18 and TRBJ2-5): NAGVMQNPRHLVRRRGQEARLRCSPMKGHSHVYWYRQLPEEGLKFMVYLQKENIIDESGMPKERFSAEFPKEGPSILRIQQVVRGDSAAYFCASSPPSYQETQYFGPGTRLLVL.

This clonotype was recorded many times. The chain links TRBV11-2 to TRBJ1-3; D is unresolved. This CDR3 region has 16 residues. Germline CDR1 and CDR2: SGHAT and FQNNGV. V was shortened by 1 base and J by 0 bases, with 10 bases between the two germline ends. CDR3 nucleotide sequence: TGTGCCAGCAGCTTAGGGTATCGGCGCTCTGGAAACACCATATATTTT. Protein: CASSLGYRRSGNTIYF.

This clonotype appeared many times. J is TRBJ2-1 and V is TRBV7-2; D unclear. The germline gives CDR1 SGHTA, CDR2 FQGNSA. Deletions cut 0 bases from V and 6 bases from J, with 12 bases between. The CDR3 runs to 15 residues. The CDR3 is CASSLAGPLSNEQFF. In DNA form, the CDR3 reads TGTGCCAGCAGCTTAGCTGGCCCCCTTAGCAATGAGCAGTTCTTC.

This chain links TRBV12-5 with TRBJ1-5; D is uncertain. The length of the CDR3 is 15 residues. V lost 1 base to trimming and J lost 0 bases, with 7 bases between them. Germline loops: CDR1 LGHNT, CDR2 FRNRAP. The CDR3 region has the DNA TGTGCTAGTGGTTTGGGAACTTATAGCAATCAGCCCCAGCATTTT. Residues: CASGLGTYSNQPQHF. Variable domain in full (rest from reference TRBV12-5 and TRBJ1-5): DARVTQTPRHKVTEMGQEVTMRCQPILGHNTVFWYRQTMMQGLELLAYFRNRAPLDDSGMPKDRFSAEMPDATLATLKIQPSEPRDSAVYFCASGLGTYSNQPQHFGDGTRLSIL.

This clonotype showed up just a few times. The rearrangement joins TRBV5-5 to TRBJ1-6; 10 positions agree with TRBD1. The CDR3 has 15 amino acids. J lost 4 bases, V lost 3 bases, and 1 base had no gene match. Germline assignment: CDR1 SGHKS and CDR2 YYEKEE (reference sequence). CDR3: CASSSDRGYNSPLHF. CDR3 coding DNA: TGTGCCAGCAGCTCGGACAGGGGGTATAATTCACCCCTCCACTTT. The full variable domain, in which reference TRBV5-5 and TRBJ1-6 provide the parts outside the CDR3, is DAGVTQSPTHLIKTRGQQVTLRCSPISGHKSVSWYQQVLGQGPQFIFQYYEKEERGRGNFPDRFSARQFPNYSSELNVNALLLGDSALYLCASSSDRGYNSPLHFGNGTRLTVT.

The chain links TRBV10-3 to TRBJ1-3; D unresolved. V was trimmed by 3 bases and J by 1 base, leaving 10 bases between them. The CDR3 contains 15 residues. Germline lookup yields CDR1 ENHRY and CDR2 SYGVKD. The CDR3 DNA is TGTGCCATCAGTGAATTTGACGGTTCTGGAAACACCATATATTTT. Its translation: CAISEFDGSGNTIYF.

The table lists this clonotype with many counts. In DNA, the CDR3 is TGTGCCAGCTCCCCCCCCCAGGGGAAGAATGAGCAGTTCTTC. Amino acids: CASSPPQGKNEQFF. The V call is TRBV11-2, the J call TRBJ2-1, with TRBD1 as a possible D gene (6 bases). Trimming removed 8 bases at V and 7 bases at J, with 18 bases between. The germline V gene has CDR1 SGHAT and CDR2 FQNNGV. CDR3 length equals 14 residues.